This T cell receptor (beta chain) stems from a study of tissue T cells after allogeneic stem cell transplantation. General study findings and limits: In patients and mice, blood and spleen missed much of tissue repertoire.

Time point described: mouse harvest day 7 after allogeneic transplant. Each mouse received 10^7 T-cell-depleted marrow cells plus 10^6 splenic CD5+ T cells by tail vein. As to this clone: The antigen is undetermined. Genes and germline are mouse. The CDR3 goes on 1 residue after the read ends, and that part is filled in from the germline J gene.

Germline V gene sequence: CDR1 KGHTA, CDR2 FQNQQP. The CDR3 covers 13 residues. Survey-depth TCRbeta CDR3 sequencing reported V/J genes and productive frequencies. Data came from immunoSEQ multiplex PCR; TCRdb stores just in-frame clones and leaves some out. The sample has more than 5,500 clones; 35% to 50% are singletons. The sequence derives from a female BALB/c mouse given C57BL/6 T cells with graft-versus-host disease after an allogeneic hematopoietic cell transplant. The specimen sequenced was skin. The chain couples TRBV23 to TRBJ2-7; the table's D call TRBD1 went unverified against the DNA. The CDR3 bases that were read are TGCTCCAGCAGGGACAGGGGATCCTATGAACAGTAC. Translating it yields CSSRDRGSYEQY. The CDR3 in its entirety is CSSRDRGSYEQYF.